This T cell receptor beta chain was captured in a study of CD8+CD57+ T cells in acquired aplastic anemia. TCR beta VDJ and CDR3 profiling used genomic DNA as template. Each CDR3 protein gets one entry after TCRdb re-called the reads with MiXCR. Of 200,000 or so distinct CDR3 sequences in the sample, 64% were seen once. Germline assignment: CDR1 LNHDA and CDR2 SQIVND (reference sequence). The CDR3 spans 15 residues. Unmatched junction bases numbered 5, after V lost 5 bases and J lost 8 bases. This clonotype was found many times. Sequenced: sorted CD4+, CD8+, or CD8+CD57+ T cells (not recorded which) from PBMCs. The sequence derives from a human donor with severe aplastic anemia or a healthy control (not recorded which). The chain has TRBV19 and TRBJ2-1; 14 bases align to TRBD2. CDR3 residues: CASSLTSGGADEQFF. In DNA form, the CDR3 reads TGTGCCAGTAGTTTGACTAGCGGGGGGGCTGATGAGCAGTTCTTC.